Following are 28 T cell receptor beta chains from one sample sequenced in a study of T cells in Graves' hyperthyroidism and ophthalmopathy. Template material for amplifying TCR beta CDR3 regions consisted of RNA transcripts. The TCR CDR3 first-round RT-PCR relied on the HTBI primer set. One entry per CDR3 protein, called by TCRdb with MiXCR from the multiplex PCR reads. This sample has 600,000 to 750,000 distinct CDR3 sequences, with 15% to 20% found just once. The source material was blood. Receptors originate from a man aged 45-65 years with Graves' hyperthyroidism.

The rearrangement links TRBV24-1 to TRBJ1-5; no reliable D call. CDR3 length: 16 amino acids. Deletions cut 3 bases from V and 1 base from J, with 12 bases between. The V gene's germline CDR1 is KGHDR and CDR2 SFDVKD. The CDR3 here is CATSDTGEGSNQPQHF. Here the CDR3 DNA reads TGTGCCACCAGTGATACGGGAGAGGGCAGCAATCAGCCCCAGCATTTT.

Comments on this clonotype: This may come from a read error, since a much larger clone is one base off. This sequence joins TRBV7-9 and TRBJ1-5; possibly TRBD1 for D (5 bases). This CDR3 spans 14 amino acids. Trimming took off 11 bases at V and 5 bases at J, with 19 bases between the two ends. Germline values: CDR1 SEHNR, CDR2 FQNEAQ (reference sequence). The CDR3 sequence: CAWGVRGSYQPQHF. In DNA, the CDR3 is TGTGCCTGGGGTGTACGGGGGAGTTATCAGCCCCAGCATTTT.

As concerns this clonotype: It may be a read error: a sequence one base away is much more abundant. Given the absence of the conserved phenylalanine or tryptophan at the CDR3 end, a read error is likely. This sequence joins TRBV9 and TRBJ1-1, with TRBD1 identical over 8 bases. The CDR3 extends over 14 amino acids. V shed 5 bases, J shed 5 bases, and the junction held 8 bases outside the gene matches. Germline CDR1 is SGDLS and CDR2 is YYNGEE. CDR3 residues: CASSAGNRGTEAFV. As DNA, the CDR3 is TGTGCCAGCAGTGCAGGAAACAGGGGGACTGAAGCTTTCGTT.

This clonotype showed up just a few times. V gene TRBV30 combines with J gene TRBJ2-2; 8 bases match TRBD2. Unmatched junction bases numbered 9, after V lost 7 bases and J lost 5 bases. The CDR3 spans 14 residues. Per the germline V gene, CDR1 is GTSNPN and CDR2 is SVGIG (reference sequence). CDR3 nucleotides: TGTGCCTCCTTTCCGGGAGGGCCGACCGGGGAGCTGTTTTTT. Amino acid sequence: CASFPGGPTGELFF.

This clonotype was recorded at least ten times. V usage is TRBV2 and J usage is TRBJ1-6; 7 bases align to TRBD1. Germline values: CDR1 SNHLY, CDR2 FYNNEI. Trimming removed 0 bases from V and 10 bases from J; junction bases left unmatched: 6. The CDR3 contains 15 residues. The CDR3 region is CASSEARQGGSPLHF. The CDR3 region has the DNA TGTGCCAGCAGTGAAGCGCGACAGGGAGGGTCACCCCTCCACTTT.

This chain links TRBV4-3 with TRBJ1-1, with D possibly TRBD1 on 6 matching bases. Trimming cost V 0 bases and J 4 bases, with 18 bases left between them. The germline V gene encodes CDR1 LGHNA and CDR2 YSLEER. The CDR3 contains 17 residues. The CDR3 protein is CASSQDRTGLLGTEAFF. The CDR3 DNA is TGCGCCAGCAGCCAAGATCGAACAGGGCTATTGGGCACTGAAGCTTTCTTT.

The J gene is TRBJ2-7, the V gene TRBV28; 9 nucleotides line up with TRBD2. With 7 bases clipped from V and 5 bases from J, the junction kept 15 bases outside the gene matches. The CDR3 extends over 16 amino acids. Per germline, CDR1 MDHEN and CDR2 SYDVKM. The CDR3, as DNA: TGTGCCAGCATGACCTCGGGGGCGGGGGGGCGCCACGAGCAGTACTTC. This translates into CASMTSGAGGRHEQYF.

Written as DNA, the CDR3 is TGTGCCAGCAGCCCACAGGGTCGGAAGGAAAAACTGTTTTTT. This gives the protein CASSPQGRKEKLFF. The chain combines TRBV6-1 with TRBJ1-4, with TRBD1 as a possible D gene (6 bases). Germline assignment: CDR1 MNHNS and CDR2 SASEGT. CDR3 length equals 14 residues. Trimming stripped 6 bases from V and 8 bases from J, with 16 bases between.

CDR3: CASSLVGSGTGDIEQFF. In DNA, the CDR3 is TGCGCCAGCAGCTTGGTGGGATCCGGGACAGGAGACATCGAGCAGTTCTTC. The V gene is TRBV5-1, the J gene TRBJ2-1, with 8 bases aligning to TRBD1. Per germline, CDR1 SGHRS and CDR2 YFSETQ. V lost 0 bases and J lost 10; bases outside the gene matches: 15. The CDR3 sequence is 17 residues long.

This clonotype was recorded many times. J is TRBJ2-5 and V is TRBV30; weak D call: TRBD1 (5 bases). The CDR3 loop spans 14 amino acids. CDR1 is GTSNPN, CDR2 SVGIG, per germline (reference sequence). V lost 0 bases, J lost 4 bases, and 12 bases lay in between. The CDR3 reads CAWSVGVAGETQYF. The CDR3 DNA reads TGTGCCTGGAGTGTAGGGGTGGCTGGAGAGACCCAGTACTTC.

The chain recombines TRBV5-4 with TRBJ2-1; possible D gene TRBD1, 6 bases. V was clipped by 6 bases and J by 0 bases, with 13 bases between them. The germline gives CDR1 SGHNT, CDR2 YYREEE (reference sequence). The CDR3 has 15 residues. The CDR3 bases are TGTGCCAGCAACTCTCTAGGGGGCTCCTACAATGAGCAGTTCTTC. Translation gives CASNSLGGSYNEQFF.

This clonotype was counted at least ten times. The chain recombines TRBV27 with TRBJ1-5; D not certain. V was shortened by 5 bases and J by 1 base, with 12 bases between the two germline ends. Per germline, CDR1 MNHEY and CDR2 SMNVEV (reference sequence). The CDR3 totals 15 residues. The CDR3 spells CASSPGGRSNQPQHF. In DNA form, the CDR3 reads TGTGCCAGCAGTCCCGGTGGAAGGAGCAATCAGCCCCAGCATTTT.

This clonotype was seen only once. The CDR3 reads CASSWTGTSGSNEQFF. CDR3 DNA sequence: TGTGCCAGCAGCTGGACCGGGACTAGCGGGAGTAATGAGCAGTTCTTC. The rearrangement links TRBV11-1 to TRBJ2-1, with 14 bases that match TRBD2. Germline V gene lookup returns CDR1 SGHAT and CDR2 FQDESV (reference sequence). The CDR3 totals 16 residues. V was clipped by 4 bases and J by 7 bases; unmatched bases: 6.

The sample holds many counts of this clonotype. V is TRBV24-1 and J is TRBJ1-5, with 11 positions matching TRBD1. Per the germline V gene, CDR1 is KGHDR and CDR2 is SFDVKD. The CDR3 extends over 14 amino acids. With V trimmed by 5 bases and J by 9 bases, 5 bases remained unmatched. CDR3 loop: CATSAGQGARPQHF. Here the CDR3 DNA reads TGTGCCACCAGTGCCGGACAGGGGGCGCGGCCCCAGCATTTT.

The genes are TRBV4-1 and TRBJ2-1; D is unclear. This CDR3 comprises 13 residues. In germline, CDR1 is MGHRA, CDR2 YSYEKL. Trimming pared 10 bases from V and 8 bases from J, leaving 18 bases between. CDR3 sequence reads: CATSPALSDEQFF. For the CDR3, the DNA is TGCGCCACCTCACCCGCCCTTTCCGATGAGCAGTTCTTC.

The sample holds a few counts of this clonotype. The rearrangement joins TRBV29-1 to TRBJ2-1; D remains ambiguous. Trimming removed 4 bases from V and 2 bases from J, with 9 bases in between. Germline CDR1 is SQVTM and CDR2 is ANQGSEA. The CDR3 contains 13 residues. The CDR3 DNA reads TGCAGCGTTGCCGCTAATGCCTACAATGAGCAGTTCTTC. Residues: CSVAANAYNEQFF.

Ten or more counts support this clonotype. The rearrangement uses TRBV5-6 and TRBJ1-2, with 7 bases matching TRBD1. The CDR3 is 15 amino acids. The V segment lost 4 bases and the J segment 8 bases; nucleotides outside the gene matches: 14. From germline, CDR1 is SGHDT and CDR2 YYEEEE. The CDR3 coding sequence is TGTGCCAGCAGCAAACCGGGACAGAATTACCTGGGCTACACCTTC. Its protein product is CASSKPGQNYLGYTF.

The V and J genes are TRBV24-1 and TRBJ2-1; 7 nucleotides line up with TRBD2. V was clipped by 4 bases and J by 2 bases; unmatched bases: 7. This CDR3 region has 16 residues. From germline, CDR1 is KGHDR and CDR2 SFDVKD. CDR3 region: CATSEWGGGAYNEQFF. Here the CDR3 DNA reads TGTGCCACCAGTGAGTGGGGGGGGGGGGCCTACAATGAGCAGTTCTTC.

This clonotype was seen repeatedly, ten times or more. This chain uses TRBV6-2 or TRBV6-3 with TRBJ2-5; 7 positions agree with TRBD1. This CDR3 is 12 amino acids long. The V gene end was trimmed by 8 bases and the J gene end by 5 bases; junction bases not matched to a gene: 5. Germline V CDR1 and CDR2: MNHEY, SVGEGT. CDR3: CASLDREETQYF. CDR3 coding DNA: TGTGCCAGCCTCGACAGGGAGGAGACCCAGTACTTC.

This clonotype was seen ten or more times. The chain recombines TRBV9 with TRBJ2-2; unclear D gene. Trimming pared 6 bases from V and 1 base from J, leaving 13 bases between. The CDR3 runs 15 residues. The germline V gene encodes CDR1 SGDLS and CDR2 YYNGEE. For the CDR3, the DNA is TGTGCCAGCACCCCGGTAAGGGAGAACACCGGGGAGCTGTTTTTT. Its translation: CASTPVRENTGELFF.

This clonotype showed up many times. This chain connects TRBV24-1 to TRBJ2-7; D is perhaps TRBD2 (5 bases). In germline, CDR1 is KGHDR, CDR2 SFDVKD. Trimming pared 6 bases from V and 5 bases from J, leaving 13 bases between. This CDR3 spans 13 amino acids. CDR3 residues: CATSRGNEDEQYF. The CDR3 nucleotides read TGTGCCACCAGTCGGGGTAACGAGGACGAGCAGTACTTC.

The chain recombines TRBV6-5 with TRBJ1-3; no clear D gene. Between the trimmed V and J ends, which lost 2 bases and 0 bases, there was a span of 11 bases. Germline V gives CDR1 MNHEY, CDR2 SVGAGI. The CDR3 is made up of 16 amino acids. The CDR3 reads CASSYDAGVSGNTIYF. For the CDR3, the DNA is TGTGCCAGCAGTTACGACGCCGGCGTCTCTGGAAACACCATATATTTT.

The chain carries TRBV29-1 and TRBJ2-4; 7 bases map to TRBD1. Germline V gene lookup returns CDR1 SQVTM and CDR2 ANQGSEA. This CDR3 is 16 amino acids long. V gave up 7 bases and J gave up 1 base; unmatched junction bases: 13. The CDR3 coding sequence is TGCAGCGCCCTAGGCAGGGGGATGGGGGCCAAAAACATTCAGTACTTC. Protein: CSALGRGMGAKNIQYF. Combining the CDR3 with reference TRBV29-1 and TRBJ2-4 gives the whole variable domain SAVISQKPSRDICQRGTSLTIQCQVDSQVTMMFWYRQQPGQSLTLIATANQGSEATYESGFVIDKFPISRPNLTFSTLTVSNMSPEDSSIYLCSALGRGMGAKNIQYFGAGTRLSVL.

V gene TRBV11-2 combines with J gene TRBJ2-2; D is ambiguous. CDR1 is SGHAT and CDR2 is FQNNGV in the germline V gene. The CDR3 has 15 residues. V dropped 2 bases and J dropped 3 bases, with 10 bases sitting between them. In nucleotides, the CDR3 is TGTGCCAGCAGCTTATTAAAAGGGTACACCGGGGAGCTGTTTTTT. Its translation: CASSLLKGYTGELFF.

This clonotype occurred many times. The rearrangement uses TRBV2 and TRBJ2-1, with 7 bases matching TRBD2. Germline loops: CDR1 SNHLY, CDR2 FYNNEI. CDR3 length: 15 amino acids. The J segment lost 4 bases and the V segment lost 0 bases, leaving 3 bases of the junction unmatched. This CDR3 reads CASSEALAKYNEQFF. The CDR3 DNA reads TGTGCCAGCAGTGAAGCACTAGCGAAATACAATGAGCAGTTCTTC.

The rearrangement joins TRBV5-6 to TRBJ2-2; 7 nucleotides match TRBD1. The junction had 6 bases not matched to a gene; V was cut back by 3 bases and J by 7 bases. Germline V gives CDR1 SGHDT, CDR2 YYEEEE. The CDR3 runs 14 residues. Here the CDR3 reads CASSWAGGYGELFF. As DNA, the CDR3 is TGTGCCAGCAGCTGGGCAGGGGGTTACGGGGAGCTGTTTTTT.

This clonotype has at least ten counts. The chain employs TRBV24-1 and TRBJ2-1; perhaps TRBD2 as D (6 bases). Per the germline V gene, CDR1 is KGHDR and CDR2 is SFDVKD. V lost 3 bases and J lost 3, with 14 bases in between. This CDR3 region has 16 residues. The DNA for the CDR3 is TGTGCCACCAGTGATGTGGAGGGAGCGGGCTACAATGAGCAGTTCTTC. Its translation: CATSDVEGAGYNEQFF.

This chain joins TRBV24-1 and TRBJ2-7, with 7 bases aligning to TRBD2. CDR1 is KGHDR, CDR2 SFDVKD, per germline. The CDR3 spans 13 residues. V trimming: 3 bases; J trimming: 6 bases; junction bases outside the gene matches: 4. The CDR3 sequence is CATSDGDYGEQYF. For the CDR3, the DNA is TGTGCCACCAGTGATGGGGACTACGGCGAGCAGTACTTC.